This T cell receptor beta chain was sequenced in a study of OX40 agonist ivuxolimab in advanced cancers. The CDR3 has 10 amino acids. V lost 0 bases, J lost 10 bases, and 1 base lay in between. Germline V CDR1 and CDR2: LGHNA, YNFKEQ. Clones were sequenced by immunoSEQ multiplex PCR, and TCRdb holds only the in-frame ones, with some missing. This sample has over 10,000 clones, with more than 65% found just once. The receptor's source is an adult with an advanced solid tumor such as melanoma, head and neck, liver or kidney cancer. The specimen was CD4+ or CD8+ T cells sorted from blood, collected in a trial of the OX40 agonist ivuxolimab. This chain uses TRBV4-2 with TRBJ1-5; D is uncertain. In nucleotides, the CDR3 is TGTGCCAGCAGCCAAGAACCCCAGCATTTT. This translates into CASSQEPQHF.